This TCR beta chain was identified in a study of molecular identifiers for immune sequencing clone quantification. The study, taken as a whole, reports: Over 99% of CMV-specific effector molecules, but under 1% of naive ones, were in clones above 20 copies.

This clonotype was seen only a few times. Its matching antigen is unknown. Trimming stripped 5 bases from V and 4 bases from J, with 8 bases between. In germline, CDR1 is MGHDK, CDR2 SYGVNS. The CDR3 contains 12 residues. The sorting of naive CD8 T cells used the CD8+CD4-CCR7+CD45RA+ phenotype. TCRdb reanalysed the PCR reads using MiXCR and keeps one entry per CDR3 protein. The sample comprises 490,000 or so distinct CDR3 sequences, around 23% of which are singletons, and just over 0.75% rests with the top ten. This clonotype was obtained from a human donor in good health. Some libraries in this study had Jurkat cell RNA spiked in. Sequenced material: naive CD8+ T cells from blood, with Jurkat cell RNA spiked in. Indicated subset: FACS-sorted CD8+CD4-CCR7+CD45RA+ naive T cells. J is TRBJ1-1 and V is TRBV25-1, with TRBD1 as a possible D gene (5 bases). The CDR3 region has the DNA TGTGCCAGCAGTAGGGGAGCCACTGAAGCTTTCTTT. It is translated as CASSRGATEAFF.